Below are 27 T cell receptor beta chains sequenced from a single sample in a study of shared clonotypes between healthy human individuals. Clones were sequenced by immunoSEQ multiplex PCR, and TCRdb holds only the in-frame ones, with some missing. The sample lists 1.6 million or so clones, approximately 98.5% occurring once. The sequenced material came from naive CD4+ T cells sorted from blood. Noted subset: CD45RA+ positively selected. The receptors derive from a man aged 25-45 years in good health.

This clone was recorded once. V and J are TRBV7-6 and TRBJ2-2; 7 nucleotides line up with TRBD2. V was clipped by 4 bases and J by 2 bases; unmatched bases: 16. The CDR3 runs 19 residues. The V gene's germline CDR1 is SGHVS and CDR2 FNYEAQ. DNA of the CDR3: TGTGCCAGCAGCTCCCCATTTATACTAGCGACGGGAAACACCGGGGAGCTGTTTTTT. Protein product: CASSSPFILATGNTGELFF.

Comment on this clone: Other DNA sequences of this sample code for an identical CDR3. The chain employs TRBV10-3 and TRBJ2-5; D is unclear. This CDR3 contains 12 residues. V lost 3 bases to trimming and J lost 2 bases, with 4 bases between them. Germline lookup yields CDR1 ENHRY and CDR2 SYGVKD. Here the CDR3 DNA reads TGTGCCATCAGTGACCATCAAGAGACCCAGTACTTC. It yields the protein CAISDHQETQYF.

This chain links TRBV6-5 with TRBJ1-2; no reliable D call. This CDR3 is built from 11 residues. Germline lookup yields CDR1 MNHEY and CDR2 SVGAGI. Trimming removed 7 bases from V and 4 bases from J, with 7 bases in between. The CDR3 here is CASTLGYGYTF. The DNA for the CDR3 is TGTGCCAGCACTTTAGGCTATGGCTACACCTTC.

A remark on this clone: Other nucleotide sequences from this sample produce the same CDR3. The chain recombines TRBV5-4 with TRBJ2-2; D ambiguous. The V end was cut by 0 bases, the J end by 5 bases, with 2 bases between. In germline, CDR1 is SGHNT, CDR2 YYREEE (reference sequence). The CDR3 totals 12 residues. The CDR3 region has the DNA TGTGCCAGCAGCTTGGATACCGGGGAGCTGTTTTTT. Its protein is CASSLDTGELFF. The entire variable domain, with the rest obtained from reference TRBV5-4 and TRBJ2-2, is as follows: ETGVTQSPTHLIKTRGQQVTLRCSSQSGHNTVSWYQQALGQGPQFIFQYYREEENGRGNFPPRFSGLQFPNYSSELNVNALELDDSALYLCASSLDTGELFFGEGSRLTVL.

On this clone itself: This sample also contains other DNA sequences that code for the same CDR3. The rearrangement joins TRBV5-1 to TRBJ2-7; 7 nucleotides line up with TRBD1. Germline V CDR1 and CDR2: SGHRS, YFSETQ. This CDR3 has 14 amino acids. V trimming: 4 bases; J trimming: 0 bases; junction bases outside the gene matches: 4. CDR3 in DNA: TGCGCCAGCAGCCCTCGGGACAGCTCCTACGAGCAGTACTTC. Translated: CASSPRDSSYEQYF.

This clone was picked up one time. The chain is built from TRBV28 and TRBJ1-5, with 7 positions matching TRBD1. This CDR3 has 16 amino acids. Germline values: CDR1 MDHEN, CDR2 SYDVKM. The trim removed 4 bases at V and 0 bases at J, leaving 6 bases unmatched. The DNA for the CDR3 is TGTGCCAGCAGTTCGACCGGGACAGTTAGCAATCAGCCCCAGCATTTT. This translates into CASSSTGTVSNQPQHF.

DNA of the CDR3: TGTGCCAGCAGCCCTCGGGCCCAGGTGAACCCCAATGAGCAGTTCTTC. Translated, it gives CASSPRAQVNPNEQFF. J is TRBJ2-1 and V is TRBV7-2, with D uncertain. The V end was cut by 5 bases, the J end by 6 bases, with 20 bases between. The CDR3 runs to 16 residues. From germline, CDR1 is SGHTA and CDR2 FQGNSA.

The chain uses TRBV10-1 and TRBJ1-1, with D maybe TRBD1 (5 bases). The CDR3 has 13 amino acids. V lost 0 bases to trimming and J lost 11 bases, with 13 bases between them. CDR1 and CDR2 (germline): WNHNN, SYGVQD (reference sequence). The CDR3: CASSESAAGEAFF. The CDR3 nucleotides are TGCGCCAGCAGTGAGTCGGCAGCGGGGGAGGCTTTCTTT.

The chain recombines TRBV18 with TRBJ1-1; D unclear. Trimming shortened V by 2 bases and J by 6 bases, and 7 bases separated the two germline ends. The germline CDR1 and CDR2 sequences are KGHSH and LQKENI. This CDR3 is 12 amino acids long. The CDR3 loop is CASSPEQSEAFF. The CDR3 DNA sequence: TGTGCCAGCTCACCAGAACAGTCTGAAGCTTTCTTT.

This CDR3 is CSAPGGYYGYTF. Here the CDR3 DNA reads TGCAGCGCTCCAGGAGGGTACTATGGCTACACCTTC. The rearrangement uses TRBV29-1 and TRBJ1-2; D is unresolved. Germline lookup yields CDR1 SQVTM and CDR2 ANQGSEA. The ends were cut back, 7 bases at V and 3 bases at J, with 12 bases in the middle. This CDR3 comprises 12 residues.

The chain links TRBV20-1 to TRBJ2-7, with D maybe TRBD1 (6 bases). V shed 8 bases and J shed 5 bases, with 13 bases lying between them. The CDR3 covers 11 residues. From germline, CDR1 is DFQATT and CDR2 SNEGSKA (reference sequence). The CDR3 DNA reads as TGCAGTCCTACAGGGAACAACGAGCAGTACTTC. Translated, it gives CSPTGNNEQYF.

J is TRBJ2-1 and V is TRBV2; no clear D gene. Trimming left V 8 bases short and J 10 bases short, with 27 bases between. CDR1 is SNHLY and CDR2 is FYNNEI in the germline V gene. The CDR3 sequence is 16 residues long. The chain's CDR3 is CASGLHLFEDFQEQFF. CDR3 sequence (DNA): TGTGCCAGCGGGTTACATTTATTCGAAGATTTTCAAGAGCAGTTCTTC.

The V call is TRBV29-1, the J call TRBJ2-1, with D possibly TRBD1 on 5 matching bases. V was clipped by 7 bases and J by 8 bases, with 15 bases between them. The germline V gene has CDR1 SQVTM and CDR2 ANQGSEA. The CDR3 totals 12 residues. The chain's CDR3 is CSGSGRGDEQFF. The CDR3 nucleotides are TGCAGCGGCAGTGGTAGGGGTGATGAGCAGTTCTTC.

The rearrangement uses TRBV6-5 and TRBJ1-2, with a possible D match to TRBD1 (6 bases). V lost 9 bases and J 7 bases, leaving 15 bases between the germline ends. The CDR3 contains 12 residues. CDR1 and CDR2 from the germline V gene are MNHEY and SVGAGI. CDR3 sequence (DNA): TGTGCCAGTTTCCGGGACAACACTGGCTACACCTTC. This gives the protein CASFRDNTGYTF.

The chain employs TRBV18 and TRBJ2-7; tentative D call: TRBD1 (5 bases). The length of the CDR3 is 16 residues. Germline assignment: CDR1 KGHSH and CDR2 LQKENI. The V end lost 0 bases, the J end lost 0 bases, and 12 bases lay between the germline ends. CDR3 bases: TGTGCCAGCTCACCACCTGGGGCCTCGAGCTCCTACGAGCAGTACTTC. This gives the protein CASSPPGASSSYEQYF.

V gene TRBV30 combines with J gene TRBJ2-7; D may be TRBD2 (5 bases). From germline, CDR1 is GTSNPN and CDR2 SVGIG (reference sequence). The CDR3 sequence is 13 residues long. The V gene lost 3 bases and the J gene lost 4 bases, with 13 bases spanning the gap. DNA for the CDR3: TGTGCCTGGAGGGGGAGAGGCAGGTACGAGCAGTACTTC. Encoded protein: CAWRGRGRYEQYF.

This chain joins TRBV7-2 and TRBJ2-7, with D perhaps assigned TRBD1 or TRBD2 (5 bases each). From germline, CDR1 is SGHTA and CDR2 FQGNSA. There are 17 residues in the CDR3. V was clipped by 4 bases and J by 0 bases, with 19 bases between them. For the CDR3, the DNA is TGTGCCAGCAGCTCTCTTCGGGGCGGGTCCAGCTCCTACGAGCAGTACTTC. It specifies CASSSLRGGSSSYEQYF.

This clone came up once. The rearrangement uses TRBV9 and TRBJ2-1; tentatively, D is TRBD1 (6 bases). Germline V gene sequence: CDR1 SGDLS, CDR2 YYNGEE. This CDR3 is built from 13 residues. Trimming stripped 4 bases from V and 12 bases from J, with 17 bases between. The CDR3 reads CASSLTGLGGQFF. CDR3 DNA: TGTGCCAGCAGCCTCACTGGGCTAGGGGGGCAGTTCTTC. The variable domain in full, completed from reference TRBV9 and TRBJ2-1, reads DSGVTQTPKHLITATGQRVTLRCSPRSGDLSVYWYQQSLDQGLQFLIQYYNGEERAKGNILERFSAQQFPDLHSELNLSSLELGDSALYFCASSLTGLGGQFFGPGTRLTVL.

The rearrangement joins TRBV6-5 to TRBJ1-4; D remains ambiguous. V shed 4 bases and J shed 7 bases, with 10 bases lying between them. The V gene's germline CDR1 is MNHEY and CDR2 SVGAGI. The CDR3 sequence is 13 residues long. The CDR3 region has the DNA TGTGCCAGCAGTTCGGGGTTCGGTGAAAAACTGTTTTTT. It codes for CASSSGFGEKLFF.

The chain links TRBV7-6 to TRBJ1-4; D is unclear. Per the germline V gene, CDR1 is SGHVS and CDR2 is FNYEAQ. The CDR3 sequence is 15 residues long. V shed 4 bases and J shed 3 bases, with 12 bases lying between them. The chain's CDR3 is CASSSNGVSNEKLFF. As DNA, the CDR3 is TGTGCCAGCAGCTCCAACGGAGTTTCTAATGAAAAACTGTTTTTT.

The CDR3 loop is CASSILQGKSYNEQFF. Here the CDR3 DNA reads TGTGCCAGCAGCATTTTACAGGGGAAGTCTTACAATGAGCAGTTCTTC. The chain combines TRBV21-1 with TRBJ2-1; TRBD1 is the table's D call, not checked against the DNA. TRBV21-1 is noted as a pseudogene. This CDR3 is 16 amino acids long.

The chain employs TRBV5-6 and TRBJ2-7; D gene uncertain. Trimming left V 0 bases short and J 5 bases short, with 12 bases between. The length of the CDR3 is 14 residues. In germline, CDR1 is SGHDT, CDR2 YYEEEE. CDR3 nucleotide sequence: TGTGCCAGCAGCTTGGGCCGAAGGACCAACGAGCAGTACTTC. As protein: CASSLGRRTNEQYF.

This chain connects TRBV18 to TRBJ2-3, with 7 bases fitting TRBD1. Looked up from germline, CDR1 is KGHSH and CDR2 is LQKENI. The CDR3 loop spans 17 amino acids. The junction had 12 bases not matched to a gene; V was cut back by 3 bases and J by 3 bases. The CDR3 sequence: CASSPLPGQSLTDTQYF. The DNA for the CDR3 is TGTGCCAGCTCACCGCTTCCGGGACAGAGTTTGACAGATACGCAGTATTTT.

The rearrangement links TRBV7-8 to TRBJ2-7, with D tentatively TRBD2 (5 bases). This CDR3 is 17 amino acids long. Germline assignment: CDR1 SGHVS and CDR2 FQNEAQ. Trimming took off 1 base at V and 7 bases at J, with 23 bases between the two ends. CDR3 residues: CASSLVASPPTTGEQYF. DNA of the CDR3: TGTGCCAGCAGCTTAGTCGCTTCGCCGCCAACCACGGGGGAGCAGTACTTC.

Turning to this clone: At one end the junction does not follow the germline gene, possibly because of a read error. The V call is TRBV2, the J call TRBJ1-5; unclear D gene. CDR1 and CDR2 from the germline V gene are SNHLY and FYNNEI. There are 11 residues in the CDR3. CDR3: CASSENSRLNF. CDR3 nucleotides: TGTGCCAGCAGTGAAAACAGTCGTCTTAATTTT.

This chain uses TRBV28 with TRBJ1-1; D uncertain. Looked up from germline, CDR1 is MDHEN and CDR2 is SYDVKM. V was clipped by 5 bases and J by 8 bases, with 9 bases between them. The length of the CDR3 is 11 residues. In DNA, the CDR3 is TGTGCCAGCAGTGTCCAAGCCGAAGCTTTCTTT. Protein product: CASSVQAEAFF.

V is TRBV5-4 and J is TRBJ1-1; 7 nucleotides agree with TRBD1. The CDR3 totals 15 residues. Germline loops: CDR1 SGHNT, CDR2 YYREEE (reference sequence). Unmatched junction bases numbered 7, after V lost 4 bases and J lost 1 base. CDR3 sequence: CASSPGGTANTEAFF. Written as DNA, the CDR3 is TGTGCCAGCAGCCCTGGAGGGACAGCGAACACTGAAGCTTTCTTT.